This record concerns one T cell receptor beta chain sequence. Germline CDR1 LGHNA, CDR2 YNFKEQ. V lost 4 bases and J lost 4; bases outside the gene matches: 15. The CDR3 covers 18 residues. This sample was included in a study of technical replicates of blood from several donors. The table came from immunoSEQ multiplex PCR; TCRdb's copy has only in-frame clones and leaves some out. In the table there are some 80,000 clones, approximately 96% of which are singletons. Sequencing used T cells isolated from PBMCs. The TCR originated in a human donor in good health. V and J are TRBV4-2 and TRBJ2-7; 11 bases are shared with TRBD2. The CDR3 DNA is TGTGCCAGCAGCCCTCACCCGGGACTAGCGGAGGATTTATACGAGCAGTACTTC. It encodes CASSPHPGLAEDLYEQYF.